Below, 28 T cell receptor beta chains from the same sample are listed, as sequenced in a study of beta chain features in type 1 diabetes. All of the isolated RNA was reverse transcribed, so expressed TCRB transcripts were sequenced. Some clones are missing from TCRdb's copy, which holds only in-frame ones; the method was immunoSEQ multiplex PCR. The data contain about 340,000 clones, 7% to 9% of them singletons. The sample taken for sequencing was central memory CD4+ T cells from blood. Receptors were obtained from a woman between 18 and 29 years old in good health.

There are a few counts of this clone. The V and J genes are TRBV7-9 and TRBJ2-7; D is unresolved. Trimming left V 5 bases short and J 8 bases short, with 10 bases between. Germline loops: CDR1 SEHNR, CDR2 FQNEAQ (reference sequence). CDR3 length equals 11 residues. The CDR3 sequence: CASSPETKQYF. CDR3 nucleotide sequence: TGTGCCAGCAGCCCCGAGACCAAGCAGTACTTC.

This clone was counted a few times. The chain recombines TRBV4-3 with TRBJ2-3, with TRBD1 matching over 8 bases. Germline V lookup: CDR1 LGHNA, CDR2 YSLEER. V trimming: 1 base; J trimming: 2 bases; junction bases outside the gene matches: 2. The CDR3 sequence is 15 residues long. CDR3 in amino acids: CASSQGQGFTDTQYF. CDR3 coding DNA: TGCGCCAGCAGCCAAGGACAGGGGTTCACAGATACGCAGTATTTT.

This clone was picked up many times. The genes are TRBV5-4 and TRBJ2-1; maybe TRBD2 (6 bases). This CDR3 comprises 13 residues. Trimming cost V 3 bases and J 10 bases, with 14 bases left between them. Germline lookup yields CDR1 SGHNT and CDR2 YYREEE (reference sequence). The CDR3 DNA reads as TGTGCCAGCAGCTCTAAGACTAGTCGGGAGCAGTTCTTC. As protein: CASSSKTSREQFF.

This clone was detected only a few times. CDR3 region: CASSSTTPNVAFF. The CDR3 DNA is TGTGCCAGCAGCTCAACGACCCCGAACGTGGCTTTCTTT. The chain couples TRBV7-9 to TRBJ1-1; no clear D. Trimming pared 4 bases from V and 11 bases from J, leaving 17 bases between. The CDR3 length is 13 residues. Germline values: CDR1 SEHNR, CDR2 FQNEAQ (reference sequence).

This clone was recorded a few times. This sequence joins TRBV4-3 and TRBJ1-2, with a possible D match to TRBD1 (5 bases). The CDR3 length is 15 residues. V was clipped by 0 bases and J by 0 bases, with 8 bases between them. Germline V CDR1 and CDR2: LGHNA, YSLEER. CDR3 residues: CASSQETAANYGYTF. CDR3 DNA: TGCGCCAGCAGCCAAGAGACAGCCGCTAACTATGGCTACACCTTC.

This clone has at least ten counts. For the CDR3, the DNA is TGTGCCAGCAGCGGACAGTATGAGCAGTTCTTC. As protein: CASSGQYEQFF. The V and J genes are TRBV7-2 and TRBJ2-1; the D gene is possibly TRBD1 (6 bases). CDR3 length equals 11 residues. V lost 5 bases, J lost 8 bases, and 7 bases lay in between. Germline values: CDR1 SGHTA, CDR2 FQGNSA.

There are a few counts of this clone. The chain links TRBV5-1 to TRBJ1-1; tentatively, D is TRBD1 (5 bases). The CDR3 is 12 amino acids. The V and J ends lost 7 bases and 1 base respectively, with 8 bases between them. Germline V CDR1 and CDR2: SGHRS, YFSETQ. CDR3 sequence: CASGARNTEAFF. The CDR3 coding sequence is TGCGCCAGCGGGGCGCGGAACACTGAAGCTTTCTTT. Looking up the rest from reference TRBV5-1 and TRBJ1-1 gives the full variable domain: KAGVTQTPRYLIKTRGQQVTLSCSPISGHRSVSWYQQTPGQGLQFLFEYFSETQRNKGNFPGRFSGRQFSNSRSEMNVSTLELGDSALYLCASGARNTEAFFGQGTRLTVV.

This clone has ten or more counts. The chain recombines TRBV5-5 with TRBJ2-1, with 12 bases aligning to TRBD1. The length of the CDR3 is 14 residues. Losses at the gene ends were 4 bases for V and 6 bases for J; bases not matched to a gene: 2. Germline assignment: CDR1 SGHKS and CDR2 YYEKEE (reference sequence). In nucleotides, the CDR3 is TGTGCCAGCAGCCCGGGACAGGGGGCCAATGAGCAGTTCTTC. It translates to CASSPGQGANEQFF. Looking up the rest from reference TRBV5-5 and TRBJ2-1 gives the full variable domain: DAGVTQSPTHLIKTRGQQVTLRCSPISGHKSVSWYQQVLGQGPQFIFQYYEKEERGRGNFPDRFSARQFPNYSSELNVNALLLGDSALYLCASSPGQGANEQFFGPGTRLTVL.

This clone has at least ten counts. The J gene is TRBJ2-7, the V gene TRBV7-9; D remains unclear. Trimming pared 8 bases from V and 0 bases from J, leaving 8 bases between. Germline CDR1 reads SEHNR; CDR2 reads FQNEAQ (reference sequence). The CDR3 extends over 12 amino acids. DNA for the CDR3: TGTGCCAGCCAACTTGGCTCCTACGAGCAGTACTTC. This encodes CASQLGSYEQYF. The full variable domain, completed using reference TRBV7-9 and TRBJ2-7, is DTGVSQNPRHKITKRGQNVTFRCDPISEHNRLYWYRQTLGQGPEFLTYFQNEAQLEKSRLLSDRFSAERPKGSFSTLEIQRTEQGDSAMYLCASQLGSYEQYFGPGTRLTVT.

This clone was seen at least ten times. CDR3 coding DNA: TGTGCCAGCTCACCACCGCCTAGCGGTTTAAATGAGCAGTTCTTC. The encoded protein is CASSPPPSGLNEQFF. This chain connects TRBV18 to TRBJ2-1; 7 bases align to TRBD2. Germline V CDR1 and CDR2: KGHSH, LQKENI. The length of the CDR3 is 15 residues. Trimming took 0 bases from V and 7 from J; bases not matched to a gene: 6.

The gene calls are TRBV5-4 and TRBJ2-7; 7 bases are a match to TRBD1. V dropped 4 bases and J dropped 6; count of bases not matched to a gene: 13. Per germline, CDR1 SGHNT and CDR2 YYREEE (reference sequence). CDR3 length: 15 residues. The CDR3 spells CASSVETGISIEQYF. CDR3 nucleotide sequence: TGTGCCAGCAGCGTCGAGACAGGGATCTCAATCGAGCAGTACTTC.

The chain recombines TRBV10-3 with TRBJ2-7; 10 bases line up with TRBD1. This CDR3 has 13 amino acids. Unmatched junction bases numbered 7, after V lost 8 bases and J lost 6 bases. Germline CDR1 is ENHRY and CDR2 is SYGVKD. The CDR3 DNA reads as TGTGCCATCCTACTCCGGGACAGGGGCGAGCAGTACTTC. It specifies CAILLRDRGEQYF.

DNA for the CDR3: TGTGCCAGCAGCTTGGTAGGGGTAAAGTTCCACGAGCAGTACTTC. Its translation is CASSLVGVKFHEQYF. This chain joins TRBV5-6 and TRBJ2-7, with D perhaps TRBD1 (5 bases). The length of the CDR3 is 15 residues. V was trimmed by 0 bases and J by 5 bases, leaving 15 bases between them. Germline V gene lookup returns CDR1 SGHDT and CDR2 YYEEEE.

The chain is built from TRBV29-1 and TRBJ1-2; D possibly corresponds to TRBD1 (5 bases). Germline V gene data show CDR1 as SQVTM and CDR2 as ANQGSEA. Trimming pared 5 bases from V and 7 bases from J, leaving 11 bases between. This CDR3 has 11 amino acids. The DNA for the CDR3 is TGCAGCGTTCGACAGTCTAGTGGCTACACCTTC. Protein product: CSVRQSSGYTF.

CDR3 region: CASSPNRDRVEKLFF. DNA for the CDR3: TGTGCCAGCAGCCCGAACCGGGACAGGGTTGAAAAACTGTTTTTT. The chain uses TRBV11-3 and TRBJ1-4; 9 bases are a match to TRBD1. This CDR3 is 15 amino acids long. The V segment lost 5 bases and the J segment 7 bases; nucleotides outside the gene matches: 8. Looked up from germline, CDR1 is SGHNT and CDR2 is YENEEA.

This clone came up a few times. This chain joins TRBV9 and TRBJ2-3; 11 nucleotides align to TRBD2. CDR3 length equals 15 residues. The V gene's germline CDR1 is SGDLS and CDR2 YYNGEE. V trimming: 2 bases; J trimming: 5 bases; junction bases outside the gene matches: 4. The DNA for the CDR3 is TGTGCCAGCAGCGTGACTGGGACTAGCGGAGATACGCAGTATTTT. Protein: CASSVTGTSGDTQYF.

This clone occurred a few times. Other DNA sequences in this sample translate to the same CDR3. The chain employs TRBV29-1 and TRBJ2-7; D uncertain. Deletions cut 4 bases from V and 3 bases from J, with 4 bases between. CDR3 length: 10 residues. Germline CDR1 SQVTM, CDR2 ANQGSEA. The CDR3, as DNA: TGCAGCGTTGGGGACTACGAGCAGTACTTC. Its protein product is CSVGDYEQYF.

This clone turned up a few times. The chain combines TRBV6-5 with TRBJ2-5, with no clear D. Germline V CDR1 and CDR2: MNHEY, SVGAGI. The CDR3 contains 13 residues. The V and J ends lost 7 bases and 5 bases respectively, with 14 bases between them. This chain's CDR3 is CASTGWVGETQYF. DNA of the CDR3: TGTGCCAGCACTGGCTGGGTAGGGGAGACCCAGTACTTC.

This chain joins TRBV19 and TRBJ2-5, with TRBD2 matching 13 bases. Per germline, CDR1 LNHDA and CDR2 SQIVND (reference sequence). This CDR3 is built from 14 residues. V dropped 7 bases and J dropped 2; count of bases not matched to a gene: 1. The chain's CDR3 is CASKGLAGQETQYF. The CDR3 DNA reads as TGTGCCAGTAAGGGACTAGCGGGGCAAGAGACCCAGTACTTC.

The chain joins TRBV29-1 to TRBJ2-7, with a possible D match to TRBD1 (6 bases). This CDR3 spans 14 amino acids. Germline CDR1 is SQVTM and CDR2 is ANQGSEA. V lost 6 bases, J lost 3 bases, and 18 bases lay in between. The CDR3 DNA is TGCAGCGTATTGCCTGGGACAACGAACTACGAGCAGTACTTC. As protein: CSVLPGTTNYEQYF.

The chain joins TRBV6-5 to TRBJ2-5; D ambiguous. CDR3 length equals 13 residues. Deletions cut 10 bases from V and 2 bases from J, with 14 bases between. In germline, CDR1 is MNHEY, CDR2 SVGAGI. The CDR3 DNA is TGTGCCATCAATAGGTCGCCACAAGAGACCCAGTACTTC. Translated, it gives CAINRSPQETQYF.

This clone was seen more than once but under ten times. This CDR3 reads CASSLASGNYNEQFF. The CDR3 bases are TGTGCCAGCAGCTTAGCTAGCGGAAATTACAATGAGCAGTTCTTC. V gene TRBV11-2 combines with J gene TRBJ2-1; 7 bases are shared with TRBD2. J was trimmed by 4 bases and V by 1 base; bases with no gene match: 4. The CDR3 runs to 15 residues. CDR1 SGHAT and CDR2 FQNNGV come from the germline V gene. Filled out from reference TRBV11-2 and TRBJ2-1, the complete variable domain reads EAGVAQSPRYKIIEKRQSVAFWCNPISGHATLYWYQQILGQGPKLLIQFQNNGVVDDSQLPKDRFSAERLKGVDSTLKIQPAKLEDSAVYLCASSLASGNYNEQFFGPGTRLTVL.

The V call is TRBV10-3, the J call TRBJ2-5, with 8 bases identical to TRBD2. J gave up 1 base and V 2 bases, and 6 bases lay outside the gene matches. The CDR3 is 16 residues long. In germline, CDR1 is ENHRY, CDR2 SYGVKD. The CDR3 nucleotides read TGTGCCATCAGTGAGGGAGGCACTAGCGGCCAAGAGACCCAGTACTTC. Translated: CAISEGGTSGQETQYF.

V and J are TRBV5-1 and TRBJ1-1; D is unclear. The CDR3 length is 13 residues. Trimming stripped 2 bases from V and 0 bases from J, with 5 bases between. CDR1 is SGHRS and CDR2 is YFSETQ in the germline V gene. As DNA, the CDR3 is TGCGCCAGCAGCTTTAAGATGAACACTGAAGCTTTCTTT. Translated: CASSFKMNTEAFF.

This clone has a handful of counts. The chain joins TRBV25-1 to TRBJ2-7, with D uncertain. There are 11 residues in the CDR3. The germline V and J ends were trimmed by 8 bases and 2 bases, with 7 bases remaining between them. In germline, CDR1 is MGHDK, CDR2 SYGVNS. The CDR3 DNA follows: TGTGCCAGCGTCGGTGCCTACGAGCAGTACTTC. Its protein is CASVGAYEQYF.

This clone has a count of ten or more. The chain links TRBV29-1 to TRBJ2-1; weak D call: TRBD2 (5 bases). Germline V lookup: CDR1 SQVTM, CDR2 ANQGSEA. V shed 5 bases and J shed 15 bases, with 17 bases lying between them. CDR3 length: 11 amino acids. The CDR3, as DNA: TGCAGCGTTCGGGGAGACTCCGGGTGGTTCTTC. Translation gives CSVRGDSGWFF.

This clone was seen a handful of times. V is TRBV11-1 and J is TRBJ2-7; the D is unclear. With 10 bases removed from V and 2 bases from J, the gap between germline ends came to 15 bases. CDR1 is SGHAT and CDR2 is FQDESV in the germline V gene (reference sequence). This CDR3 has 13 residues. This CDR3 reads CATYEPHPYEQYF. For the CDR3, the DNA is TGTGCCACGTACGAGCCCCATCCCTACGAGCAGTACTTC.

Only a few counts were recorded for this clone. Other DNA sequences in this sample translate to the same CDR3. The CDR3 here is CASSPGRLNEQYF. In DNA, the CDR3 is TGTGCCAGCAGCCCCGGACGGCTCAACGAGCAGTACTTC. The chain has TRBV7-2 and TRBJ2-7; D not resolved. The CDR3 is 13 amino acids. Trimming left V 5 bases short and J 5 bases short, with 13 bases between. Germline V gene sequence: CDR1 SGHTA, CDR2 FQGNSA.